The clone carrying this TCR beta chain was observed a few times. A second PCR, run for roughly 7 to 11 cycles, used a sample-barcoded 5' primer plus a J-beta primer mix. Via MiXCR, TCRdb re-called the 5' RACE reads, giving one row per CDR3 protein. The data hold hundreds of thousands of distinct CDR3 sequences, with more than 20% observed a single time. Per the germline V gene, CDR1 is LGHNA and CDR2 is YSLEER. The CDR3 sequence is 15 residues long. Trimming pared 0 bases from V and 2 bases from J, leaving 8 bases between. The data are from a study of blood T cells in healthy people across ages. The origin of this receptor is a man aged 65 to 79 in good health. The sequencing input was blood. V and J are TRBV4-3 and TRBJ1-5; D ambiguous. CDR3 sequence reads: CASSQDSQGNQPQHF. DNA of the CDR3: TGCGCCAGCAGCCAAGATAGTCAGGGCAATCAGCCCCAGCATTTT.